This T cell receptor beta chain comes out of a study of technical replicates of blood from several donors. CDR1 is SNHLY, CDR2 FYNNEI, per germline. Trimming pared 6 bases from V and 4 bases from J, leaving 9 bases between. The CDR3 contains 12 residues. Produced via immunoSEQ multiplex PCR; TCRdb's table is partial and in-frame only. Among 85,000 to 100,000 clones listed, roughly 96% were seen once. This rearrangement joins TRBV2 to TRBJ1-2, with D possibly matching TRBD1 (6 bases). Material: T cells isolated from PBMCs. The receptor was isolated from a human donor in good health. The CDR3 coding sequence is TGTGCCAGCAGACAGGGTAGCTATGGCTACACCTTC. Amino acids: CASRQGSYGYTF. Supplemented by reference TRBV2 and TRBJ1-2, the full variable domain reads EPEVTQTPSHQVTQMGQEVILRCVPISNHLYFYWYRQILGQKVEFLVSFYNNEISEKSEIFDDQFSVERPDGSNFTLKIRSTKLEDSAMYFCASRQGSYGYTFGSGTRLTVV.